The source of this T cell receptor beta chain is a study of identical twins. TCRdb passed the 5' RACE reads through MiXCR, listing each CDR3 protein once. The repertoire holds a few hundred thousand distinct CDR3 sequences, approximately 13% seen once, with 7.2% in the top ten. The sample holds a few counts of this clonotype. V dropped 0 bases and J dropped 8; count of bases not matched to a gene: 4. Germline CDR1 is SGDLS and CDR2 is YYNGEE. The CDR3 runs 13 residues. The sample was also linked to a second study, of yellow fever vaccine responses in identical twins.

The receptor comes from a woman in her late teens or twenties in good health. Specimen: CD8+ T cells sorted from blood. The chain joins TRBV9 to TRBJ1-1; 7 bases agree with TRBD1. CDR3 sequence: CASSVEGAGEAFF. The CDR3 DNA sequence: TGTGCCAGCAGCGTAGAGGGGGCGGGGGAAGCTTTCTTT.